This T cell receptor beta chain was profiled in a study of blood T cells in healthy people across ages. Germline V gene data show CDR1 as WNHNN and CDR2 as SYGVQD (reference sequence). CDR3 length equals 14 residues. The germline V and J ends were trimmed by 8 bases and 6 bases, with 17 bases remaining between them. Primed by a sample-barcoded 5' primer and a J-beta primer mix, a second PCR proceeded for roughly 6 to 12 cycles. A template-switch adaptor containing 12 random nucleotides labeled each cDNA molecule. TCRdb reprocessed the 5' RACE reads with MiXCR, giving one entry per CDR3 protein. The repertoire consists of around 500,000 distinct CDR3 sequences, with over 25% occurring once and the leading ten covering approximately 3.3%. In addition, the sample was reused for a study of T cells of mothers and their children. Per that paper: Using the M1S primer, the second PCR added sample barcodes along with 2-4 random nucleotides. Whether pairs are related or unrelated, thymic selection shapes their TCR recombination output in much the same way. It was observed that no persistent microchimeric T cell clones could be detected.

Material for sequencing was blood. The chain carries TRBV10-1 and TRBJ2-4; perhaps TRBD2 as D (6 bases). The receptor's source is a boy younger than 10 in good health. CDR3 sequence: CASLEGTGPNIQYF. The DNA for the CDR3 is TGCGCCAGCTTGGAGGGGACGGGACCAAACATTCAGTACTTC.